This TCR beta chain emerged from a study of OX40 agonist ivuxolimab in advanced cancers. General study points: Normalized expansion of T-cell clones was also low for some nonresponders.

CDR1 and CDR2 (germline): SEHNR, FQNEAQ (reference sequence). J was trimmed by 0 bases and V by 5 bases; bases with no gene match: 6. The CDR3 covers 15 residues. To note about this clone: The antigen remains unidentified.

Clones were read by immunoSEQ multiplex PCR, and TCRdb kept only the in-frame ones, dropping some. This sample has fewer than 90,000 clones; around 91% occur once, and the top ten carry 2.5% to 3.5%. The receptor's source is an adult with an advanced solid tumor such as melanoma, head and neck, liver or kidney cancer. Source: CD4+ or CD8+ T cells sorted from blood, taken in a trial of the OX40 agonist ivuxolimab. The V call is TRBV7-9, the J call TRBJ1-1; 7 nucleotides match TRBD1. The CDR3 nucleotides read TGTGCCAGCAGCCGGGACAGAGACATGAACACTGAAGCTTTCTTT. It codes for CASSRDRDMNTEAFF.